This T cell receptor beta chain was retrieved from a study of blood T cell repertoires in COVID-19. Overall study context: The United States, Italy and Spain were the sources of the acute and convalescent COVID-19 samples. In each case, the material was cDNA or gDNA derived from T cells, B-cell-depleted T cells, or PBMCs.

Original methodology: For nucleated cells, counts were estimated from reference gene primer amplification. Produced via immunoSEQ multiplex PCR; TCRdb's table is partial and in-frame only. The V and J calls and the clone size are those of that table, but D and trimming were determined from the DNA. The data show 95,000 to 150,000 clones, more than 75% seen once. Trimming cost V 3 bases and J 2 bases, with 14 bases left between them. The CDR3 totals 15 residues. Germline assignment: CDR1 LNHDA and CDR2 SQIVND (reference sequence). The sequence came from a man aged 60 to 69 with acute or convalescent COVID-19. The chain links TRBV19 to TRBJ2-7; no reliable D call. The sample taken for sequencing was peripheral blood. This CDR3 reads CASSIPGSAPYEQYF. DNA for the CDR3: TGTGCCAGTAGTATTCCGGGTTCAGCACCCTACGAGCAGTACTTC. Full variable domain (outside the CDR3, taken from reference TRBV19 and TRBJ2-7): DGGITQSPKYLFRKEGQNVTLSCEQNLNHDAMYWYRQDPGQGLRLIYYSQIVNDFQKGDIAEGYSVSREKKESFPLTVTSAQKNPTAFYLCASSIPGSAPYEQYFGPGTRLTVT.